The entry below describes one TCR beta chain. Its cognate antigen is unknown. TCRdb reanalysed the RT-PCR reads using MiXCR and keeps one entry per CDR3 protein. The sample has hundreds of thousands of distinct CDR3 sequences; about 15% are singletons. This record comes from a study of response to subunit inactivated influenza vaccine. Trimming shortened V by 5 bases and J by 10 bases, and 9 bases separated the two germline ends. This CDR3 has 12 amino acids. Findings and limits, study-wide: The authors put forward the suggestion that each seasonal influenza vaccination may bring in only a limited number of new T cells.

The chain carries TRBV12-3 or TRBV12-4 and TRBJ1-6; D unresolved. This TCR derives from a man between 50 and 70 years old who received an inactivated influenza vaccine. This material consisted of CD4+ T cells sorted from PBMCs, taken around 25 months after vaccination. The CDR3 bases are TGTGCCAGCAGTGTCTTGGCCTCACCCCTCCACTTT. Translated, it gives CASSVLASPLHF.